These 18 T cell receptor beta chains came from one sample sequenced in a study of T cells in Graves' hyperthyroidism and ophthalmopathy. Authors of the study amplified TCR beta CDR3 regions from RNA transcripts. First-round RT-PCR targeting the TCR CDR3 was performed with the HTBI primer set. Using its own MiXCR run on the multiplex PCR reads, TCRdb lists one record per CDR3 protein. The profile shows hundreds of thousands of distinct CDR3 sequences, about 13% of them singletons. The sample was blood. These receptors were taken from a woman between 40 and 50 years old with Graves' ophthalmopathy.

This clonotype came up many times. V and J are TRBV2 and TRBJ1-5; D gene unclear. V was pared by 6 bases and J by 6 bases, with 15 bases between. Germline-derived CDR1 and CDR2 are SNHLY and FYNNEI. This CDR3 region has 14 residues. The CDR3: CASRERAMTQPQHF. The CDR3 DNA follows: TGTGCCAGCAGGGAGCGAGCCATGACTCAGCCCCAGCATTTT.

The sample holds many counts of this clonotype. The CDR3 region has the DNA TGCAGCGTCGGACAGGGCAGGGCTTTCTTT. The encoded protein is CSVGQGRAFF. V and J are TRBV29-1 and TRBJ1-1, with 8 bases lining up with TRBD1. The CDR3 covers 10 residues. J was trimmed by 11 bases and V by 6 bases; bases with no gene match: 5. Germline lookup yields CDR1 SQVTM and CDR2 ANQGSEA.

This clonotype has at least ten counts. This chain uses TRBV11-1 with TRBJ1-1; D gene unclear. Germline CDR1 and CDR2: SGHAT and FQDESV (reference sequence). The CDR3 consists of 16 residues. Trimming took off 3 bases at V and 8 bases at J, with 22 bases between the two ends. Written as DNA, the CDR3 is TGTGCCAGCAGCTTCCCCCGGGGAAGATTGTCAGAAGAAGCTTTCTTT. Residues: CASSFPRGRLSEEAFF.

This clonotype was counted at least ten times. The J gene is TRBJ1-1, the V gene TRBV28; TRBD1 might be the D (5 bases). The germline V and J ends were trimmed by 6 bases and 5 bases, with 10 bases remaining between them. The CDR3 runs 12 residues. Germline V gene lookup returns CDR1 MDHEN and CDR2 SYDVKM. The CDR3 loop reads CASSGWGTEAFF. The CDR3 coding sequence is TGTGCCAGCAGCGGCTGGGGGACTGAAGCTTTCTTT. Full variable domain (missing parts from reference TRBV28 and TRBJ1-1): DVKVTQSSRYLVKRTGEKVFLECVQDMDHENMFWYRQDPGLGLRLIYFSYDVKMKEKGDIPEGYSVSREKKERFSLILESASTNQTSMYLCASSGWGTEAFFGQGTRLTVV.

This clonotype was seen many times. The chain uses TRBV20-1 and TRBJ1-1; 7 nucleotides line up with TRBD1. The V gene's germline CDR1 is DFQATT and CDR2 SNEGSKA (reference sequence). CDR3 length: 14 residues. After removal of 5 bases from V and 1 base from J, the junction contained 7 bases not matched to a gene. In nucleotides, the CDR3 is TGCAGTGCTTGGGGGACAGAGACGAACACTGAAGCTTTCTTT. It translates to CSAWGTETNTEAFF.

This chain joins TRBV28 and TRBJ2-7; 8 bases match TRBD1. Trimming took 8 bases from V and 7 from J; bases not matched to a gene: 16. Germline CDR1 is MDHEN and CDR2 is SYDVKM. This CDR3 is built from 15 residues. This chain's CDR3 is CASSLPGTGLGEQYF. The DNA of the CDR3 is TGTGCCAGCTCACTACCCGGGACAGGCTTGGGTGAGCAGTACTTC. Full variable domain (rest looked up from reference TRBV28 and TRBJ2-7): DVKVTQSSRYLVKRTGEKVFLECVQDMDHENMFWYRQDPGLGLRLIYFSYDVKMKEKGDIPEGYSVSREKKERFSLILESASTNQTSMYLCASSLPGTGLGEQYFGPGTRLTVT.

The chain combines TRBV9 with TRBJ2-7; weak D call: TRBD2 (5 bases). Trimming stripped 4 bases from V and 5 bases from J, with 16 bases between. Germline CDR1 and CDR2: SGDLS and YYNGEE. CDR3 length: 14 residues. The DNA of the CDR3 is TGTGCCAGCAGCTTAACCCCCGGGATCGACGAGCAGTACTTC. This codes for CASSLTPGIDEQYF.

This clonotype was counted many times. The chain carries TRBV11-2 and TRBJ2-3; D remains unclear. V lost 0 bases, J lost 1 base, and 5 bases lay in between. CDR3 length equals 14 residues. CDR1 and CDR2 from the germline V gene are SGHAT and FQNNGV. The CDR3 DNA reads as TGTGCCAGCAGCTTAGATTGGGGCACAGATACGCAGTATTTT. Amino acids: CASSLDWGTDTQYF.

This clonotype was counted many times. The chain uses TRBV2 and TRBJ2-7, with 10 bases lining up with TRBD2. The V and J ends lost 7 bases and 7 bases, in that order; junction bases with no gene match: 16. Germline V gene data show CDR1 as SNHLY and CDR2 as FYNNEI. The CDR3 is made up of 16 amino acids. The CDR3: CASTGGIAGGGEEQYF. The DNA of the CDR3 is TGTGCCAGCACGGGGGGGATAGCGGGAGGTGGCGAAGAGCAGTACTTC.

This clonotype was counted ten times or more. The chain uses TRBV28 and TRBJ2-5, with D uncertain. The germline V and J ends were trimmed by 6 bases and 4 bases, with 21 bases remaining between them. The length of the CDR3 is 16 residues. From germline, CDR1 is MDHEN and CDR2 SYDVKM. In DNA form, the CDR3 reads TGTGCCAGCAGACGGACCCCTTGGAATTCCCGAGAGACCCAGTACTTC. Amino acids: CASRRTPWNSRETQYF.

This clonotype was seen a few times. V gene TRBV24-1 combines with J gene TRBJ2-5; D possibly uses TRBD1 or TRBD2 (5 bases each). Germline V gene sequence: CDR1 KGHDR, CDR2 SFDVKD. The CDR3 loop spans 15 amino acids. V shed 7 bases and J shed 5 bases, with 19 bases lying between them. The CDR3 coding sequence is TGTGCCACCAGCCCTAGCTGGGGCAGTCGGGAGACCCAGTACTTC. Protein: CATSPSWGSRETQYF.

Ten or more counts support this clonotype. The chain combines TRBV20-1 with TRBJ2-1; 8 bases fit TRBD1. Trimming at V came to 6 bases and at J to 4 bases, leaving 11 bases not matched to a gene. This CDR3 region has 15 residues. Per germline, CDR1 DFQATT and CDR2 SNEGSKA (reference sequence). The CDR3 region is CSARVPGQGYNEQFF. CDR3 DNA: TGCAGTGCAAGGGTCCCCGGACAGGGTTACAATGAGCAGTTCTTC.

This clonotype was picked up many times. The DNA of the CDR3 is TGCAGTGCTAGCGGGACATTCAATCAGCCCCAGCATTTT. Protein product: CSASGTFNQPQHF. The chain has TRBV20-1 and TRBJ1-5; possible D gene TRBD1, 6 bases. Trimming pared 3 bases from V and 3 bases from J, leaving 9 bases between. The length of the CDR3 is 13 residues. Germline assignment: CDR1 DFQATT and CDR2 SNEGSKA (reference sequence).

In this sample, this clonotype turned up many times. The chain recombines TRBV20-1 with TRBJ1-1; 7 bases are shared with TRBD1. The J segment lost 12 bases and the V segment lost 4 bases, leaving 8 bases of the junction unmatched. The CDR3 is 11 amino acids. Germline-derived CDR1 and CDR2 are DFQATT and SNEGSKA (reference sequence). The CDR3 sequence is CSAIDRVSPFF. CDR3 DNA: TGCAGTGCTATTGACAGGGTGAGTCCTTTCTTT.

On this clonotype: The DNA is left out, because the CDR3 cannot be placed on it with certainty; the CDR3 is given as TCRdb lists it. The chain carries TRBV28 and TRBJ2-5; the table's D call TRBD2 went unverified against the DNA. From germline, CDR1 is MDHEN and CDR2 SYDVKM. The CDR3 has 14 residues if both end residues are counted. CDR3 sequence reads: CASSSPVGSGSVYF.

This clonotype appeared many times. V and J are TRBV10-3 and TRBJ1-1; 7 bases align to TRBD1. This CDR3 is 15 amino acids long. The germline V gene has CDR1 ENHRY and CDR2 SYGVKD. Trimming cost V 3 bases and J 6 bases; bases outside gene matches: 10. In DNA, the CDR3 is TGTGCCATCAGTGACCGGGACAGCGTCAGGCCTGAAGCTTTCTTT. Translating it yields CAISDRDSVRPEAFF.

This clonotype was recorded a few times. The chain joins TRBV11-2 to TRBJ2-7; D is perhaps TRBD1 or TRBD2 (7 bases each). The CDR3 extends over 15 amino acids. Germline V gene data show CDR1 as SGHAT and CDR2 as FQNNGV. The V gene lost 2 bases and the J gene lost 4 bases, with 15 bases spanning the gap. CDR3 sequence: CASSLSGTATYEQYF. The CDR3 nucleotides read TGTGCCAGCAGCTTAAGCGGGACAGCCACTTACGAGCAGTACTTC.

This clonotype was seen ten or more times. V and J are TRBV11-1 and TRBJ2-2; D is possibly TRBD2 (5 bases). Germline V gene sequence: CDR1 SGHAT, CDR2 FQDESV (reference sequence). The CDR3 contains 15 residues. V lost 5 bases and J lost 2, with 12 bases in between. The chain's CDR3 is CASSVRTGNTGELFF. CDR3 nucleotides: TGTGCCAGCAGCGTTAGGACGGGAAACACCGGGGAGCTGTTTTTT.